The T cell receptor (beta chain) described here comes from a study of spatial heterogeneity in lung cancer. Time point meaning: sample taken at primary tumor resection. Tumor, nontumor lung or frozen PBMC supplied whole RNA, sequenced without sorting. The donors comprised about 65 untreated early-stage non-small cell lung cancer patients. CDR3 length: 15 amino acids. V was cut by 1 base and J by 0 bases, with 9 bases left in between. CDR1 and CDR2 (germline): SGHTS, YDEGEE. TCRdb itself ran the 5' RACE reads through MiXCR, one entry per CDR3 protein. The sample consists of tens of thousands of distinct CDR3 sequences, under 25% of them appearing once.

This sequence originates from a male donor with early-stage non-small cell lung cancer. The material sequenced was PBMCs, taken at surgery. The genes are TRBV5-8 and TRBJ2-3; no definite D call. The CDR3 sequence is CASSLSRPSTDTQYF. CDR3 DNA sequence: TGTGCCAGCAGCTTGAGTCGCCCCAGCACAGATACGCAGTATTTT.